The 2 T cell receptor beta chains reported below all come from one sample, sequenced in a study of T cells after yellow fever vaccination. In TCRdb, the 5' RACE reads were re-called with MiXCR into one record per CDR3 protein. The sample gives 450,000 to 600,000 distinct CDR3 sequences, roughly 14% of which show up once; about 14% is in the top ten. Sequenced here: PBMCs, sampled on the day of the yellow fever booster vaccination. The receptors originated from a man in his thirties or forties who received the YFV17D yellow fever vaccine.

The rearrangement uses TRBV30 and TRBJ1-2; D unresolved. Trimming removed 0 bases from V and 0 bases from J, with 23 bases in between. The CDR3 has 19 residues. The germline gives CDR1 GTSNPN, CDR2 SVGIG (reference sequence). CDR3 protein: CAWSVLSTRARDSNYGYTF. In nucleotides, the CDR3 is TGTGCCTGGAGTGTACTCTCTACGCGGGCTAGGGATTCTAACTATGGCTACACCTTC.

This clonotype was counted between two and nine times. This chain connects TRBV24-1 to TRBJ2-1; 7 bases line up with TRBD2. The J segment lost 2 bases and the V segment lost 4 bases, leaving 4 bases of the junction unmatched. The CDR3 runs 15 residues. The germline CDR1 and CDR2 sequences are KGHDR and SFDVKD. CDR3 sequence (DNA): TGTGCCACCAGTGACCCTAGCGGTGCCTACAATGAGCAGTTCTTC. Encoded protein: CATSDPSGAYNEQFF.